Each of the 15 T cell receptor beta chains below was sequenced from the same sample in a study of technical replicates of blood from a handful of donors. TCRdb's table, derived via immunoSEQ multiplex PCR, lists solely in-frame clones and lacks some. The profile covers about 100,000 clones, with roughly 96% appearing a single time and more than 0.2% taken by the ten largest. Material for sequencing was T cells isolated from PBMCs. The source of these receptors is a human donor in good health.

The J gene is TRBJ2-3, the V gene TRBV9; 8 bases are shared with TRBD2. Germline V gene sequence: CDR1 SGDLS, CDR2 YYNGEE. CDR3 length: 15 amino acids. Unmatched junction bases numbered 6, after V lost 3 bases and J lost 3 bases. CDR3 in amino acids: CASSAGGGTTDTQYF. For the CDR3, the DNA is TGTGCCAGCAGCGCCGGGGGGGGAACTACAGATACGCAGTATTTT. The whole variable domain, filled in from reference TRBV9 and TRBJ2-3, reads DSGVTQTPKHLITATGQRVTLRCSPRSGDLSVYWYQQSLDQGLQFLIQYYNGEERAKGNILERFSAQQFPDLHSELNLSSLELGDSALYFCASSAGGGTTDTQYFGPGTRLTVL.

The chain carries TRBV30 and TRBJ2-7, with D unclear. There are 10 residues in the CDR3. Germline V CDR1 and CDR2: GTSNPN, SVGIG (reference sequence). V lost 8 bases and J 1 base, leaving 6 bases between the germline ends. CDR3 region: CAAGSYEQYF. The CDR3 nucleotides are TGTGCCGCCGGGTCCTACGAGCAGTACTTC.

There are a few counts of this clone. The genes are TRBV29-1 and TRBJ1-1; D not resolved. The CDR3 runs 12 residues. CDR1 is SQVTM, CDR2 ANQGSEA, per germline. Trimming removed 4 bases from V and 2 bases from J, with 8 bases in between. The CDR3 sequence is CSVVHQNTEAFF. For the CDR3, the DNA is TGCAGCGTTGTACATCAAAACACTGAAGCTTTCTTT.

The chain links TRBV27 to TRBJ2-7, with D tentatively TRBD1 (5 bases). The CDR3 length is 15 residues. Germline lookup yields CDR1 MNHEY and CDR2 SMNVEV (reference sequence). Trimming left V 5 bases short and J 4 bases short, with 18 bases between. The CDR3 sequence is CASSPPRQGYYEQYF. The DNA for the CDR3 is TGTGCCAGCAGTCCCCCGAGGCAGGGCTATTACGAGCAGTACTTC.

The V call is TRBV12-1, the J call TRBJ2-1; the table names TRBD2, a call not compared with the DNA. TRBV12-1 is a pseudogene. The CDR3 sequence is 18 residues long. The CDR3 is CASSFATVIAGGNNEQFF. CDR3 coding DNA: TGTGCCAGCAGCTTTGCGACGGTCATAGCGGGGGGCAACAATGAGCAGTTCTTC.

The V gene is TRBV6-5, the J gene TRBJ2-5, with 9 bases matching TRBD2. Germline V lookup: CDR1 MNHEY, CDR2 SVGAGI. The CDR3 spans 15 residues. V was pared by 4 bases and J by 3 bases, with 6 bases of the junction left unmatched. The CDR3 sequence is CASSFGGGEKETQYF. The DNA for the CDR3 is TGTGCCAGCAGTTTTGGCGGGGGGGAAAAAGAGACCCAGTACTTC.

V is TRBV7-9 and J is TRBJ2-1; 7 nucleotides align to TRBD2. The CDR3 has 16 amino acids. With V trimmed by 5 bases and J by 3 bases, 10 bases remained unmatched. Per the germline V gene, CDR1 is SEHNR and CDR2 is FQNEAQ (reference sequence). CDR3 sequence: CASSPAGREFYNEQFF. The CDR3 coding sequence is TGTGCCAGCAGCCCCGCCGGGCGGGAGTTCTACAATGAGCAGTTCTTC.

The V call is TRBV29-1, the J call TRBJ2-7; no clear D gene. V lost 5 bases, J lost 2 bases, and 13 bases lay in between. There are 13 residues in the CDR3. CDR1 is SQVTM and CDR2 is ANQGSEA in the germline V gene. For the CDR3, the DNA is TGCAGCGTTATTCCTGCCGTAGCCTACGAGCAGTACTTC. Encoded protein: CSVIPAVAYEQYF.

This chain joins TRBV6-5 and TRBJ1-2; 7 bases line up with TRBD1. The CDR3 loop spans 15 amino acids. V lost 11 bases and J lost 4; bases outside the gene matches: 16. The V gene's germline CDR1 is MNHEY and CDR2 SVGAGI. DNA for the CDR3: TGTGCCGTCCGGGACAGCATCGTGGGGGGCTATGGCTACACCTTC. It translates to CAVRDSIVGGYGYTF.

The V gene is TRBV10-1, the J gene TRBJ1-4; D gene unclear. V gave up 3 bases and J gave up 6 bases, with 8 bases separating them. In germline, CDR1 is WNHNN, CDR2 SYGVQD (reference sequence). The CDR3 loop spans 13 amino acids. Written as DNA, the CDR3 is TGCGCCAGCAGTGAATCGGGGTATGAAAAACTGTTTTTT. This translates into CASSESGYEKLFF.

This clone was seen just once. V and J are TRBV10-2 and TRBJ2-1; 7 bases are shared with TRBD2. The CDR3 contains 18 residues. Germline CDR1 is WSHSY and CDR2 is SAAADI. Unmatched junction bases numbered 15, after V lost 7 bases and J lost 0 bases. The CDR3 spells CASIYEISGLSSYNEQFF. The CDR3 nucleotides read TGCGCCAGCATATATGAGATTAGCGGGCTAAGCTCCTACAATGAGCAGTTCTTC.

The chain is built from TRBV11-3 and TRBJ2-1; D might be TRBD1 (5 bases). This CDR3 has 17 residues. Trimming shortened V by 0 bases and J by 2 bases, and 14 bases separated the two germline ends. Germline assignment: CDR1 SGHNT and CDR2 YENEEA. CDR3 amino acids: CASSLEYTRQTYNEQFF. Here the CDR3 DNA reads TGTGCCAGCAGCTTAGAGTACACAAGACAGACCTACAATGAGCAGTTCTTC.

This chain connects TRBV6-5 to TRBJ2-3; TRBD2 agrees at 11 bases. CDR1 is MNHEY, CDR2 SVGAGI, per germline. This CDR3 is 14 amino acids long. V shed 6 bases and J 3 bases; nucleotides not matched to a gene: 2. In nucleotides, the CDR3 is TGTGCCAGCAGCCTAGCGGGGGGTACAGATACGCAGTATTTT. This gives the protein CASSLAGGTDTQYF.

The chain uses TRBV4-1 and TRBJ2-4; maybe TRBD2 (7 bases). V lost 4 bases and J 7 bases, leaving 23 bases between the germline ends. Per germline, CDR1 MGHRA and CDR2 YSYEKL. The CDR3 consists of 17 residues. This chain's CDR3 is CASSPRGGGSGGNIQYF. The DNA of the CDR3 is TGCGCCAGCAGCCCACGAGGGGGGGGTTCGGGTGGGAACATTCAGTACTTC.

The chain has TRBV5-6 and TRBJ2-5; 7 nucleotides agree with TRBD2. This CDR3 contains 14 residues. V dropped 1 base and J dropped 6; count of bases not matched to a gene: 6. The germline CDR1 and CDR2 sequences are SGHDT and YYEEEE. DNA of the CDR3: TGTGCCAGCAGCTTGTCCGGGGGGAGAAAGACCCAGTACTTC. Translation: CASSLSGGRKTQYF. The variable domain in full, completed from reference TRBV5-6 and TRBJ2-5, reads DAGVTQSPTHLIKTRGQQVTLRCSPKSGHDTVSWYQQALGQGPQFIFQYYEEEERQRGNFPDRFSGHQFPNYSSELNVNALLLGDSALYLCASSLSGGRKTQYFGPGTRLLVL.